The source of this T cell receptor beta chain is a study of T and B cells in COVID-19 patients (dated by TCRdb to the early 2020s). Study-level background: In this study, adaptive immunity was profiled in COVID-19 patients who either had active infection or had recovered, using TRB and IGH repertoire sequencing of peripheral blood. A recovered cohort was made up of more than 15 patients contributing fewer than 25 samples, mostly after mild to moderate COVID-19 managed as outpatients. A median age of roughly 32 years was recorded in the recovered cohort versus around 67 years in the active-infection cohort. Of the approximately 21 patients in the active-infection cohort, about eleven were critically ill and needed mechanical ventilation or ECMO. Of the 20 or so patients in the active-infection cohort, 15 to 19 had comorbidities associated with unfavorable COVID-19 outcome. Over 8 million TCR sequences were analysed in a TCR and BCR sequence repository that covered over 35 patients and 65 to 75 time points. Two patients belonged to both the recovered and active cohorts because samples were available from active disease and after recovery. Repertoire analyses used an age-matched reference group of 35 to 40 healthy donors who were negative for COVID-19 antibodies as the comparison. As many as 9 follow-up blood samples were taken per patient, and some of the samples covered different disease stages within the same individual.

Genomic DNA extracted from blood, in amounts of roughly 220-550 ng, served as the starting material for amplifying TRB repertoires. TCRdb records Illumina MiSeq as the sequencer. TRB rearrangements were amplified by multiplex PCR with BIOMED2 TRB-A/B primer pools. Illumina-compatible adapters and 7-nucleotide sample barcodes were added to the amplicons in two consecutive PCRs. All library PCRs used Phusion HS II polymerase. The amplicons were purified from gel with the NucleoSpin Gel and PCR Clean-up kit, measured on Qubit, and then pooled at 4 to 5 nM. The quality of the amplicon pool was checked on an Agilent 2100 Bioanalyzer prior to Illumina next-generation sequencing. The source study handled its data this way. MiXCR 3.0.8 with the default MiXCR reference library was used to annotate TRB rearrangements. Non-productive reads and sequences with fewer than 2 reads were removed, and each unique CDR3 nucleotide sequence was counted as one clone. Clonality, diversity, richness and V-J gene usage were computed in R 3.5.1. TCR clustering by CDR3 similarity used GLIPH2, with generation probabilities calculated by OLGA. GLIPH2 clusters were kept only if they contained at least four unique TCR clonotypes found in at least three individuals. TCRdb redid the processing of the public reads, applying fastp at Q25 and MiXCR, and retained in-frame beta chains. Each entry is one CDR3 protein sequence, shown with its most common DNA and genes. What appears here as the V and J calls and clone size reflects TCRdb's work, not the paper's. Across this sample there are tens of thousands of distinct CDR3 sequences, with approximately 32% seen only once. The top ten clones comprise 1.7% of the sample.

V is cut back by 5 bases and J by 9 bases, with 13 bases in the junction unmatched. There are 17 amino acids in the CDR3, from cysteine to phenylalanine inclusive. Of the read, only the CDR3 DNA is kept; its 51 bases are in frame from base 1. Here is what the overall study found, with its caveats: Strongly skewed TRBV/TRBJ gene usage was reported in patients with COVID-19. Few blood samples were available from mildly ill patients while symptoms were present, and early samples from severe cases were likewise scarce. The reported TCR clusters were stated to require prospective validation before clinical use. TRB repertoires were highly clonal in active COVID-19, whereas diversity and richness at recovery rose above healthy donor levels. Specific T cell subsets (CD4+/Treg/CD8+) and sorted SARS-CoV-2-responsive or tetramer+ T cells had not yet been sequenced, and the corresponding sequencing experiments were ongoing. A total of 2,000 to 2,500 TCR clusters were exclusive to the recovered cohort, and approximately 31 of those clusters were low-pGen clusters. The cohort was judged too small for assessing how HLA contributes to COVID-19 susceptibility or severity.

In this sample, this clonotype turned up many times. Its specific antigen is unknown. Nothing much larger sits one base from this clone, and base qualities are not available. The V and J genes are TRBV12-3 or TRBV12-4 and TRBJ2-1; 13 middle bases align to TRBD2. Sequenced: blood. This TCR derives from a human donor who had recovered from COVID-19. The nucleotides read TGTGCCAGCAGTAACGGACTAGCGGGAGTCTGGGGGACTGAGCAGTTCTTC. Translated, this gives CASSNGLAGVWGTEQFF.